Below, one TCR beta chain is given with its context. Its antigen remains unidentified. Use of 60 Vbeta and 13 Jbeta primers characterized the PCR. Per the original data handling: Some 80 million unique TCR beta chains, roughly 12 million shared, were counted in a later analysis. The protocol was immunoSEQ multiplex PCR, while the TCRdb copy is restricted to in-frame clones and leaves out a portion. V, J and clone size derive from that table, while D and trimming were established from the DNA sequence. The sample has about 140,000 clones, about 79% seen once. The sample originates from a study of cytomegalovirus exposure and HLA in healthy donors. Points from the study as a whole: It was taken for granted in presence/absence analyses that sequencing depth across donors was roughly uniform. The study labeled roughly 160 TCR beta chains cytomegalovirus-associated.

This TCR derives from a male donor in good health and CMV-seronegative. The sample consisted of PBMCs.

The CDR3 reads CASSSTGYNQPQHF. CDR3 in DNA: TGCGCCAGCAGCTCCACAGGGTACAATCAGCCCCAGCATTTT. This chain joins TRBV5-1 and TRBJ1-5; a possible D gene is TRBD1 (6 bases). From germline, CDR1 is SGHRS and CDR2 YFSETQ. This CDR3 is 14 amino acids long. V lost 3 bases, J lost 3 bases, and 10 bases lay in between.